A selection of T cell receptor beta chains follows, all from one sample in a study of cytomegalovirus exposure and HLA in healthy donors. The protocol was immunoSEQ multiplex PCR, while the TCRdb copy is restricted to in-frame clones and leaves out a portion. The sample holds 65,000 to 90,000 clones, approximately 80% seen once. Sequenced material: PBMCs. Source of these receptors: a middle-aged woman in good health and CMV-seropositive. The CDR3 runs from the conserved cysteine through the conserved F or W. A D gene is named only where the DNA matches it firmly. Expanded clones get a size class; other rows say once, few or many, or leave the size out.

d_gene: .; abundance: once; v_gene: TRBV10-3; j_gene: TRBJ1-1; CDR3nt: TGTGCCATCAGTGGAGGGGGTGACACTGAAGCTTTCTTT; CDR3aa: CAISGGGDTEAFF
d_gene: TRBD1; abundance: .; v_gene: TRBV11-2; j_gene: TRBJ1-4; CDR3nt: TGTGCCAGCAGCCTTGACAGGGGTAGAGAAAAACTGTTTTTT; CDR3aa: CASSLDRGREKLFF
d_gene: TRBD1; abundance: .; v_gene: TRBV5-6; j_gene: TRBJ1-1; CDR3nt: TGTGCCAGCAGCCCAACAGGGGGCTACACTGAAGCTTTCTTT; CDR3aa: CASSPTGGYTEAFF
d_gene: TRBD1; abundance: .; v_gene: TRBV5-6; j_gene: TRBJ2-7; CDR3nt: TGTGCCAGCAGCTTGGGAACAGGGGACGCGCAGTACTTC; CDR3aa: CASSLGTGDAQYF
d_gene: .; abundance: .; v_gene: TRBV23-1; j_gene: TRBJ2-2; CDR3nt: TGCGCCATACATAACACCGGGGAGCTGTTTTTT; CDR3aa: CAIHNTGELFF
d_gene: .; abundance: .; v_gene: TRBV5-1; j_gene: TRBJ2-7; CDR3nt: TGCGCCAGCAGCTTGGACAGGATCCTCTACGAGCAGTACTTC; CDR3aa: CASSLDRILYEQYF
d_gene: TRBD2; abundance: .; v_gene: TRBV4-3; j_gene: TRBJ2-1; CDR3nt: TGCGCCAGCAGCCAAGGACTAGCGGGGGGGCCCTACAATGAGCAGTTCTTC; CDR3aa: CASSQGLAGGPYNEQFF
d_gene: TRBD1; abundance: .; v_gene: TRBV30; j_gene: TRBJ1-2; CDR3nt: TGTGCCTGGACCCAGACAGGGGGCTTCTATGGCTACACCTTC; CDR3aa: CAWTQTGGFYGYTF
d_gene: .; abundance: .; v_gene: TRBV5-1; j_gene: TRBJ2-5; CDR3nt: TGCGCCAGCAGCTTGGACGGGGAGACCCAGTACTTC; CDR3aa: CASSLDGETQYF
d_gene: .; abundance: .; v_gene: TRBV6-5; j_gene: TRBJ2-3; CDR3nt: TGTGCCAGCAGTTACTCGGGAGCCCTAAGCACAGATACGCAGTATTTT; CDR3aa: CASSYSGALSTDTQYF
d_gene: TRBD1; abundance: .; v_gene: TRBV6-6; j_gene: TRBJ1-3; CDR3nt: TGTGCCAGCAGTAAGGGACAGGTCTCTGGAAACACCATATATTTT; CDR3aa: CASSKGQVSGNTIYF
d_gene: TRBD2; abundance: .; v_gene: TRBV4-1; j_gene: TRBJ2-1; CDR3nt: TGCGCCAGCAGCCACTCAAGCGGGGGGACTTACAATGAGCAGTTCTTC; CDR3aa: CASSHSSGGTYNEQFF
d_gene: TRBD1; abundance: once; v_gene: TRBV5-1; j_gene: TRBJ2-5; CDR3nt: TGCGCCAGCAGCTTGGGAAGGACAGGGCAAGAGACCCAGTACTTC; CDR3aa: CASSLGRTGQETQYF
d_gene: TRBD2; abundance: .; v_gene: TRBV5-8; j_gene: TRBJ2-1; CDR3nt: TGTGCCAGCAGCAACCTCCGGACTAGCTTGAATGAGCAGTTCTTC; CDR3aa: CASSNLRTSLNEQFF
d_gene: TRBD1; abundance: many; v_gene: TRBV19; j_gene: TRBJ1-1; CDR3nt: TGTGCCAGTAGTATAGTGGGACAGGGGACTGAAGCTTTCTTT; CDR3aa: CASSIVGQGTEAFF
d_gene: .; abundance: .; v_gene: TRBV18; j_gene: TRBJ2-3; CDR3nt: TGTGCCAGCTCACCAGAGCACTGGAGAGATACGCAGTATTTT; CDR3aa: CASSPEHWRDTQYF
d_gene: TRBD1; abundance: few; v_gene: TRBV6-5; j_gene: TRBJ1-6; CDR3nt: TGTGCCAGCAGTTACCTCCTGGGACAGCGGAATTCACCCCTCCACTTT; CDR3aa: CASSYLLGQRNSPLHF
d_gene: TRBD2; abundance: .; v_gene: TRBV5-1; j_gene: TRBJ2-3; CDR3nt: TGCGCCAGCAGCTACACTAGCGGGGGGACAGGTACGCAGTATTTT; CDR3aa: CASSYTSGGTGTQYF
d_gene: TRBD2; abundance: .; v_gene: TRBV7-2; j_gene: TRBJ2-5; CDR3nt: TGTGCCAGCAGCTTAGCTCTAGCGGGGGCTACCGTCCAAGAGACCCAGTACTTC; CDR3aa: CASSLALAGATVQETQYF
d_gene: TRBD1; abundance: .; v_gene: TRBV5-6; j_gene: TRBJ1-1; CDR3nt: TGTGCCAGCAGCTCCTACAGGGGTGAAGCTTTCTTT; CDR3aa: CASSSYRGEAFF
d_gene: TRBD2; abundance: .; v_gene: TRBV10-3; j_gene: TRBJ2-2; CDR3nt: TGTGCCATCAGCGGGGGGGCCGCCGGGGAGCTGTTTTTT; CDR3aa: CAISGGAAGELFF
d_gene: .; abundance: .; v_gene: TRBV5-1; j_gene: TRBJ2-3; CDR3nt: TGCGCCAGCAGCTTGGCTTTAGCGCCGACAGATACGCAGTATTTT; CDR3aa: CASSLALAPTDTQYF
d_gene: TRBD2; abundance: .; v_gene: TRBV10-3; j_gene: TRBJ2-1; CDR3nt: TGTGCCATCAGTGAGTTTCTAGCGGGGGCCTCCTACAATGAGCAGTTCTTC; CDR3aa: CAISEFLAGASYNEQFF
d_gene: .; abundance: few; v_gene: TRBV4-1; j_gene: TRBJ1-2; CDR3nt: TGCGCCAGCAGCCAACTAGTACCGTCCAACTATGGCTACACCTTC; CDR3aa: CASSQLVPSNYGYTF
d_gene: .; abundance: .; v_gene: TRBV30; j_gene: TRBJ2-7; CDR3nt: TGTGCCTGGGTTCCGACGACAGGTTCCTACGAGCAGTACTTC; CDR3aa: CAWVPTTGSYEQYF
d_gene: .; abundance: once; v_gene: TRBV7-2; j_gene: TRBJ2-1; CDR3nt: TGTGCCGGAACGGGGAGCTCCTACAATGAGCAGTTCTTC; CDR3aa: CAGTGSSYNEQFF
d_gene: .; abundance: .; v_gene: TRBV7-8; j_gene: TRBJ2-1; CDR3nt: TGTGCCAGCAGCCACAGGGATTCCTACAATGAGCAGTTCTTC; CDR3aa: CASSHRDSYNEQFF
d_gene: .; abundance: .; v_gene: TRBV25-1; j_gene: TRBJ2-3; CDR3nt: TGTGCCAGCAGTGAATACGGGGGGCGAGGGGATACGCAGTATTTT; CDR3aa: CASSEYGGRGDTQYF
d_gene: .; abundance: .; v_gene: TRBV2; j_gene: TRBJ2-4; CDR3nt: TGTGCCAGCGGGGTGGAGGCCCGCTTAGCCAAAAACATTCAGTACTTC; CDR3aa: CASGVEARLAKNIQYF
d_gene: .; abundance: .; v_gene: TRBV30; j_gene: TRBJ2-2; CDR3nt: TGTGCCTGGGCACAGGGGAACACCGGGGAGCTGTTTTTT; CDR3aa: CAWAQGNTGELFF
d_gene: .; abundance: .; v_gene: TRBV19; j_gene: TRBJ1-2; CDR3nt: TGTGCCAGTAGTATACGGGGAGGGGGGCGCGGCGATGGCTACACCTTC; CDR3aa: CASSIRGGGRGDGYTF
d_gene: .; abundance: .; v_gene: TRBV19; j_gene: TRBJ1-5; CDR3nt: TGTGCCAGTACCCGGGCAGGGGCCCGGCAGCCCCAGCATTTT; CDR3aa: CASTRAGARQPQHF
d_gene: .; abundance: .; v_gene: TRBV11-2; j_gene: TRBJ2-7; CDR3nt: TGTGCCAGCAGCTCCCCGGGACATCTCGACGAGCAGTACTTC; CDR3aa: CASSSPGHLDEQYF
d_gene: .; abundance: .; v_gene: TRBV5-1; j_gene: TRBJ1-1; CDR3nt: TGCGCCAGCAGCTTGGAGGCCAGCGGGACTGAAGCTTTCTTT; CDR3aa: CASSLEASGTEAFF
d_gene: .; abundance: few; v_gene: TRBV9; j_gene: TRBJ2-2; CDR3nt: TGTGCCAGCAGCGTAGTGGGTAGCGGCACCGGGGAGCTGTTTTTT; CDR3aa: CASSVVGSGTGELFF
d_gene: .; abundance: .; v_gene: TRBV19; j_gene: TRBJ1-3; CDR3nt: TGTGCCAGTAGGCCAGGGGCCGGAAACACCATATATTTT; CDR3aa: CASRPGAGNTIYF
d_gene: TRBD1; abundance: .; v_gene: TRBV7-8; j_gene: TRBJ1-1; CDR3nt: TGTGCCAGCAGCTTGACAGGGGAGACTGAAGCTTTCTTT; CDR3aa: CASSLTGETEAFF
d_gene: TRBD1; abundance: .; v_gene: TRBV7-2; j_gene: TRBJ1-2; CDR3nt: TGTGCCAGCAGCTTAAGTCGTGACAGGGGGCTGCAAGCTGACTTC; CDR3aa: CASSLSRDRGLQADF
d_gene: TRBD2; abundance: once; v_gene: TRBV7-3; j_gene: TRBJ2-5; CDR3nt: TGTGCCAGCAGCTTAGCTAGCGGGGGGGCTGAGACCCAGTACTTC; CDR3aa: CASSLASGGAETQYF
d_gene: TRBD1; abundance: .; v_gene: TRBV7-3; j_gene: TRBJ2-2; CDR3nt: TGTGCCAGCAGCTCGGGGACAGGGCTCAACACCGGGGAGCTGTTTTTT; CDR3aa: CASSSGTGLNTGELFF
d_gene: TRBD2; abundance: once; v_gene: TRBV4-2; j_gene: TRBJ2-3; CDR3nt: TGTGCCAGCAGCCCAGGGGTTCGTGGACTAGCGGGGGGAGATACGCAGTATTTT; CDR3aa: CASSPGVRGLAGGDTQYF
d_gene: TRBD2; abundance: .; v_gene: TRBV30; j_gene: TRBJ2-1; CDR3nt: TGTGCCTGGAGTGGGGGATTGACTAGCGGGAAGCCCGATCTGCAGTTCTTC; CDR3aa: CAWSGGLTSGKPDLQFF
d_gene: TRBD1; abundance: .; v_gene: TRBV5-1; j_gene: TRBJ1-2; CDR3nt: TGCGCCAGCAGCTTGGTGGACAGGGACTATGGCTACACCTTC; CDR3aa: CASSLVDRDYGYTF